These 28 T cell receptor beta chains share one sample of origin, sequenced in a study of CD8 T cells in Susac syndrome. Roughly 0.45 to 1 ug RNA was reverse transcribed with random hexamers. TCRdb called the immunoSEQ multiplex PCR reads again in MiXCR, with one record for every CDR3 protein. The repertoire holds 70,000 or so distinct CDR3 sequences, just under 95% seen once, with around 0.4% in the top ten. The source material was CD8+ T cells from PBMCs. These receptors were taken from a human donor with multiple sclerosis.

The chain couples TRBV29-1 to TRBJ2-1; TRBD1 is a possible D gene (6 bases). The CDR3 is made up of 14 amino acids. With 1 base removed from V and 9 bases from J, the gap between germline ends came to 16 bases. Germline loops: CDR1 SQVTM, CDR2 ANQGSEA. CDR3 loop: CSVEGGPGVGEQFF. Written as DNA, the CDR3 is TGCAGCGTTGAAGGGGGGCCCGGAGTCGGTGAGCAGTTCTTC.

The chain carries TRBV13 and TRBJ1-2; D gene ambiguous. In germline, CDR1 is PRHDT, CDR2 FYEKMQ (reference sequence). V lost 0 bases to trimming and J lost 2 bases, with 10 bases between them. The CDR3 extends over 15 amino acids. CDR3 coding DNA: TGTGCCAGCAGCTTAGGGCAGACCTTAAACTATGGCTACACCTTC. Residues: CASSLGQTLNYGYTF.

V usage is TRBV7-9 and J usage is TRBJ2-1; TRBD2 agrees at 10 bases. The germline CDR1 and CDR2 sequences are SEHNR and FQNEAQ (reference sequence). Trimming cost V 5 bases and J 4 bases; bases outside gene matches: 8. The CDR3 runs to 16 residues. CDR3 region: CASSPPRSGGYNEQFF. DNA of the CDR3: TGTGCCAGCAGCCCTCCCCGTAGCGGGGGGTACAATGAGCAGTTCTTC.

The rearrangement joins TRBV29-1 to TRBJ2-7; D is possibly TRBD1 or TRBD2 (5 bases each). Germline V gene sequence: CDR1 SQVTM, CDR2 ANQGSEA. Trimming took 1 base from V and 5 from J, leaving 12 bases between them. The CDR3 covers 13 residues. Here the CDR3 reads CSVEVPRDHEQYF. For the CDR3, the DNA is TGCAGCGTTGAAGTCCCCAGGGACCACGAGCAGTACTTC.

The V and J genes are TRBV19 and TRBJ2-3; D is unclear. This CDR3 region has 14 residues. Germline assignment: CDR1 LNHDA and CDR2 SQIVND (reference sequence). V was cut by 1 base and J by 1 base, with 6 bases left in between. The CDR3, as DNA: TGTGCCAGTAGTATAGGGGTGGGCACAGATACGCAGTATTTT. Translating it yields CASSIGVGTDTQYF. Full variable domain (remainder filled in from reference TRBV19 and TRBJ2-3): DGGITQSPKYLFRKEGQNVTLSCEQNLNHDAMYWYRQDPGQGLRLIYYSQIVNDFQKGDIAEGYSVSREKKESFPLTVTSAQKNPTAFYLCASSIGVGTDTQYFGPGTRLTVL.

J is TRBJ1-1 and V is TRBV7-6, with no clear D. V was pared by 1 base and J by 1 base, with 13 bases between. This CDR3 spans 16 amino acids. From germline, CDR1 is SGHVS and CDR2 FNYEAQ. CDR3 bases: TGTGCCAGCAGCTTAGGAGGCCCCGGCGGGAACACTGAAGCTTTCTTT. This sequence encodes CASSLGGPGGNTEAFF. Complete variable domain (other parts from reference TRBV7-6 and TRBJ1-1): GAGVSQSPRYKVTKRGQDVALRCDPISGHVSLYWYRQALGQGPEFLTYFNYEAQQDKSGLPNDRFSAERPEGSISTLTIQRTEQRDSAMYRCASSLGGPGGNTEAFFGQGTRLTVV.

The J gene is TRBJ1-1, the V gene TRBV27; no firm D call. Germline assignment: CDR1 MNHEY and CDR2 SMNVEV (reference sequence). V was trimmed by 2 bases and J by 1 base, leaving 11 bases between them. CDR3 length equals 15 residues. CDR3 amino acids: CASSLSQARNTEAFF. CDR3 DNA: TGTGCCAGCAGTTTAAGCCAGGCTCGGAACACTGAAGCTTTCTTT.

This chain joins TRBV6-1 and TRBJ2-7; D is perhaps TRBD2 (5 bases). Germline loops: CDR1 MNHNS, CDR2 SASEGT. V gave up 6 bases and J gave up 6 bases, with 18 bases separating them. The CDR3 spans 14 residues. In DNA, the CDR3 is TGTGCCAGCAGCCAACTAGGTCGGCCGTTCGAGCAGTACTTC. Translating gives CASSQLGRPFEQYF.

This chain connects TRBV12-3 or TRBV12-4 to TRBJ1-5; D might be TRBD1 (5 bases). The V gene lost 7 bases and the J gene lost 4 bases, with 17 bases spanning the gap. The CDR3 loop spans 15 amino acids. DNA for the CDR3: TGTGCCAGCACCCGGGAGGGGTTCGGGAATCAGCCCCAGCATTTT. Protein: CASTREGFGNQPQHF.

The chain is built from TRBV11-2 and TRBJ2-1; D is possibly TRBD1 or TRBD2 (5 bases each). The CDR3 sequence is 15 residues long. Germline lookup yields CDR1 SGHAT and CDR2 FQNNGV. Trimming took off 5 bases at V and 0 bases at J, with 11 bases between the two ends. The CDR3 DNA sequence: TGTGCCAGCAGCAGAGGGGCGACCTCCTACAATGAGCAGTTCTTC. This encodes CASSRGATSYNEQFF.

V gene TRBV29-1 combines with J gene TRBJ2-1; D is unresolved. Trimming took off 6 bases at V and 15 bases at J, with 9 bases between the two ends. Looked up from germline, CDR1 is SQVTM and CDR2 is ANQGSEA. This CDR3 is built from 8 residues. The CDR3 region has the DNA TGCAGCGTGGCCAACATGTTCTTC. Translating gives CSVANMFF.

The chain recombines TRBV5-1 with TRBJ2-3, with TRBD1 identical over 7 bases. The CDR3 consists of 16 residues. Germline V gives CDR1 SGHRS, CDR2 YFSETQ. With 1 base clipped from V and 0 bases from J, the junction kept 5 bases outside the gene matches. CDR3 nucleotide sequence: TGCGCCAGCAGCTTGAACAGGGGTCCTAGCACAGATACGCAGTATTTT. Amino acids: CASSLNRGPSTDTQYF.

The CDR3 nucleotides are TGTGCCAGCAGTTTATCGGGAAGAGAAATATCCTACGAGCAGTACTTC. Translating gives CASSLSGREISYEQYF. The V and J genes are TRBV27 and TRBJ2-7; D is ambiguous. Germline loops: CDR1 MNHEY, CDR2 SMNVEV (reference sequence). Trimming stripped 0 bases from V and 1 base from J, with 13 bases between. This CDR3 contains 16 residues.

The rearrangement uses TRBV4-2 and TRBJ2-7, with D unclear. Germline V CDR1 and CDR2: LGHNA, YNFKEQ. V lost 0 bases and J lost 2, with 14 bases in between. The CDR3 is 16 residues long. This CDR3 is CASSQEYGSATYEQYF. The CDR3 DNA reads TGTGCCAGCAGCCAAGAATATGGATCAGCAACCTACGAGCAGTACTTC.

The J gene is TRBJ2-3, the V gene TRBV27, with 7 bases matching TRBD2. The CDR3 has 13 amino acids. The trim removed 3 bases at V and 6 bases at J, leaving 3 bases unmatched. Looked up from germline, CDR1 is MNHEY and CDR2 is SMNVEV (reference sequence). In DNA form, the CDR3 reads TGTGCCAGCAGTTTTGGCGGGAGTGATACGCAGTATTTT. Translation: CASSFGGSDTQYF.

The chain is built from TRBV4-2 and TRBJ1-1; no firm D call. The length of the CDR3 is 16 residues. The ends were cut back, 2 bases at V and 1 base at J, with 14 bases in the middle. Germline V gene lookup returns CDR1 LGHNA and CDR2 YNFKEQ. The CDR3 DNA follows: TGTGCCAGCAGCCAACCCACCGACGGAGGGAACACTGAAGCTTTCTTT. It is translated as CASSQPTDGGNTEAFF.

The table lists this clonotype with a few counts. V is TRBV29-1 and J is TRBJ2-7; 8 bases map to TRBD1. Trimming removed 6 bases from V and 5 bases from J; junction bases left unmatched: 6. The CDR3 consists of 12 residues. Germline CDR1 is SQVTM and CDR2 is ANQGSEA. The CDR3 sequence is CSVAGTGDEQYF. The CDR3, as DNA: TGCAGCGTCGCCGGGACAGGAGACGAGCAGTACTTC.

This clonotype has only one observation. The CDR3 loop reads CSGVDPGTEAFF. DNA of the CDR3: TGCAGCGGGGTGGATCCCGGGACTGAAGCTTTCTTT. J is TRBJ1-1 and V is TRBV29-1; the D is unclear. CDR1 SQVTM and CDR2 ANQGSEA come from the germline V gene. The CDR3 length is 12 residues. V was clipped by 7 bases and J by 5 bases, with 14 bases between them.

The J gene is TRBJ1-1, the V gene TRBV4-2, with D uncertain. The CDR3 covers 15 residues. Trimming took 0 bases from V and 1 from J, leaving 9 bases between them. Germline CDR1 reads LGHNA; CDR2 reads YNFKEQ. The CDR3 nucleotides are TGTGCCAGCAGCCAAGAAGTGCGGGGGAACACTGAAGCTTTCTTT. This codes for CASSQEVRGNTEAFF.

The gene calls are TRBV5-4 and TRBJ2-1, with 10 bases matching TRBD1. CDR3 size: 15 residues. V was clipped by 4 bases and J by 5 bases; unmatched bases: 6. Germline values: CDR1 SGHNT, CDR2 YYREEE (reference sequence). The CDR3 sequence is CASSRGTGEDNEQFF. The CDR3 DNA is TGTGCCAGCAGCCGCGGGACAGGGGAGGACAATGAGCAGTTCTTC.

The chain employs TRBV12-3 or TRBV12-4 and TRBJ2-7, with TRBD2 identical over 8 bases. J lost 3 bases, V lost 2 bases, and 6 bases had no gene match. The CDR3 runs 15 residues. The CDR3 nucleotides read TGTGCCAGCAGTTTACTGCGGGGGGAGAACTACGAGCAGTACTTC. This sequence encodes CASSLLRGENYEQYF.

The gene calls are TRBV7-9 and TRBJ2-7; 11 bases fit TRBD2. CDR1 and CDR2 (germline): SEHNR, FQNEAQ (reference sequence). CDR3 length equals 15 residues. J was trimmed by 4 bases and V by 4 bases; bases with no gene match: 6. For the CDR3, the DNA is TGTGCCAGCAGCTCCCCTCTAGCGGGAGGTTACGAGCAGTACTTC. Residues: CASSSPLAGGYEQYF.

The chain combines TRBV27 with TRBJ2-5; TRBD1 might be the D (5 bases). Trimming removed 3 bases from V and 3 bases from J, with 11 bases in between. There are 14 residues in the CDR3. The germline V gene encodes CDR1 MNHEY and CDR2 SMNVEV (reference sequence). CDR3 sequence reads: CASSFTEGEETQYF. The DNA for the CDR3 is TGTGCCAGCAGTTTTACCGAAGGGGAAGAGACCCAGTACTTC.

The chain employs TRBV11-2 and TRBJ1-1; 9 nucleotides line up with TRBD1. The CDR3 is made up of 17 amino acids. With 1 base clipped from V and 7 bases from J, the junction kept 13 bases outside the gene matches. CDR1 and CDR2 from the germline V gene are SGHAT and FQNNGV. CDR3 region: CASSLVGVGDRAVEAFF. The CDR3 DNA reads TGTGCCAGCAGCTTAGTGGGGGTAGGGGACAGGGCGGTTGAAGCTTTCTTT. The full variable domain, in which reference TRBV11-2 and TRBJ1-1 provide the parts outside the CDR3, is EAGVAQSPRYKIIEKRQSVAFWCNPISGHATLYWYQQILGQGPKLLIQFQNNGVVDDSQLPKDRFSAERLKGVDSTLKIQPAKLEDSAVYLCASSLVGVGDRAVEAFFGQGTRLTVV.

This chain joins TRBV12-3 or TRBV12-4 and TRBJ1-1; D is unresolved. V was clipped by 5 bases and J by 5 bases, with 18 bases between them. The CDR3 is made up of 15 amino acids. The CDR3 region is CASSTTDARGTEAFF. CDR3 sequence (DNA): TGTGCCAGCAGTACAACAGACGCCCGAGGGACTGAAGCTTTCTTT.

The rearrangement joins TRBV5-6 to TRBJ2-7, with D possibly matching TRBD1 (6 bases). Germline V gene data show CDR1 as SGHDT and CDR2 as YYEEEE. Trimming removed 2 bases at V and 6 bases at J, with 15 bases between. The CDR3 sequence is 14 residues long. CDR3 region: CASSLGLGAREQYF. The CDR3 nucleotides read TGTGCCAGCAGCTTAGGTTTGGGGGCGCGCGAGCAGTACTTC.

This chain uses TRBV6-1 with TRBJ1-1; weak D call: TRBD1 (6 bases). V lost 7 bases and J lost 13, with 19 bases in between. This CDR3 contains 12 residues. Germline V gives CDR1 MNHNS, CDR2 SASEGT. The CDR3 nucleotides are TGTGCCAGCATGGGTGGGGCAGGGGATGGTTTCTTT. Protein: CASMGGAGDGFF.

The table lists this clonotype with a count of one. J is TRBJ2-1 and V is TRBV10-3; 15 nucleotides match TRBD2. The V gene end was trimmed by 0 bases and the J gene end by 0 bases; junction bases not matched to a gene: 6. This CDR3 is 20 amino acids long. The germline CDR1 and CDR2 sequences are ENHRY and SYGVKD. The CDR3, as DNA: TGTGCCATCAGTGAGTCGTCCGGGACTAGCGGGGGGAGCTCCTACAATGAGCAGTTCTTC. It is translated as CAISESSGTSGGSSYNEQFF.